Given below is one TCR beta chain in context. Antigen unknown. Sequencing was performed with immunoSEQ multiplex PCR; in TCRdb, only in-frame clones are kept and a portion is missing. Of about 360,000 clones detected, around four fifths appear once; the ten largest clones hold 10%. These data come from a study of shared clonotypes between healthy human individuals. Overall study context: Every donor yielded three CD4 naive, three CD4 memory, two CD8 naive and one CD8 memory plate. Findings and caveats of the study: Non-shared clonotypes showed lower generation probabilities than clonotypes common to all four donors. The sampled material consisted only of blood, and tissue repertoires are likely to differ.

The sample taken for sequencing was memory CD4+ T cells sorted from blood. The subset here: CD45RA-negative fraction. The sequence was collected from a man aged 30 to 45 in good health.

The DNA of the CDR3 is TGCGCCAGCAGCTTGCTTGCTAGCGGGAGGGTTTTTCTTCAAGAGACCCAGTACTTC. Residues: CASSLLASGRVFLQETQYF. The rearrangement links TRBV5-1 to TRBJ2-5, with 12 bases that match TRBD2. CDR1 and CDR2 from the germline V gene are SGHRS and YFSETQ. J lost 2 bases, V lost 1 base, and 12 bases had no gene match. The CDR3 is 19 amino acids.